This TCR beta chain was profiled in a study of shared T cell receptors in the human thymus. Sequencing used immunoSEQ multiplex PCR; TCRdb keeps in-frame clones, though not all of them. The sample has approximately 760,000 clones; approximately 85% are singletons. Details on this clone: At one end, the junction sequence differs from germline, possibly due to a read error.

The CDR3 consists of 12 residues. CDR1 KGHSH and CDR2 LQKENI come from the germline V gene. These data also formed part of another study, on human thymus T cells. That source adds: What appeared biased in thymic and blood repertoires was the usage of V and J genes.

Sequencing was done on a sample of thymocytes. The chain carries TRBV18 and TRBJ2-1; no definite D call. This TCR came from a girl less than two years old with a congenital heart defect. This CDR3 is CASSPSHNEQFF. The CDR3 DNA reads as TGTGCCAGCTCACCCTCCCACAATGAGCAGTTCTTC.